This TCR beta chain was recovered during a study of blood T cell repertoires in COVID-19. Measured with immunoSEQ multiplex PCR; TCRdb has only the in-frame clones, and not every one. The table records some 120,000 clones, around 87% of them present only once. V shed 2 bases and J 5 bases; nucleotides not matched to a gene: 5. Germline lookup yields CDR1 SGHRS and CDR2 YFSETQ. CDR3 size: 14 residues. Material: peripheral blood. The source of this sequence is a man aged 65-85 years with active or convalescent COVID-19. The chain carries TRBV5-1 and TRBJ2-3, with 7 bases that match TRBD2. CDR3 nucleotides: TGCGCCAGCAGCTTAAGTAGCGGGCAAGATACGCAGTATTTT. The encoded protein is CASSLSSGQDTQYF.